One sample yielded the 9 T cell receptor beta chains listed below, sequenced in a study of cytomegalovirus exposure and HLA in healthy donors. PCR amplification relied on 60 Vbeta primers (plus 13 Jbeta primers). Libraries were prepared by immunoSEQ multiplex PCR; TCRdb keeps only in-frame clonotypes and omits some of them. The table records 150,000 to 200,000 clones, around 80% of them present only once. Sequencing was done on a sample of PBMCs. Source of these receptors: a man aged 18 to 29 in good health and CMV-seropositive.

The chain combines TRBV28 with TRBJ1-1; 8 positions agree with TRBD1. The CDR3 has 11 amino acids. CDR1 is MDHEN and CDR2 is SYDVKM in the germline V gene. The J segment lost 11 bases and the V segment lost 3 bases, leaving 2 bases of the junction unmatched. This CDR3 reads CASSFWTGAFF. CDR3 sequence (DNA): TGTGCCAGCAGTTTTTGGACAGGGGCTTTCTTT. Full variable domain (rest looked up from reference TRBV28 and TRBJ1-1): DVKVTQSSRYLVKRTGEKVFLECVQDMDHENMFWYRQDPGLGLRLIYFSYDVKMKEKGDIPEGYSVSREKKERFSLILESASTNQTSMYLCASSFWTGAFFGQGTRLTVV.

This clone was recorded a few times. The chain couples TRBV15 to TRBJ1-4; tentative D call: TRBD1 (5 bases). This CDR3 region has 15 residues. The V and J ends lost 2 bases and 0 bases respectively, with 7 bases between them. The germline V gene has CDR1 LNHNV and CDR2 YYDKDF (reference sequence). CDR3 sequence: CATSRQQATNEKLFF. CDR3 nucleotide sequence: TGTGCCACCAGCAGACAACAGGCAACTAATGAAAAACTGTTTTTT.

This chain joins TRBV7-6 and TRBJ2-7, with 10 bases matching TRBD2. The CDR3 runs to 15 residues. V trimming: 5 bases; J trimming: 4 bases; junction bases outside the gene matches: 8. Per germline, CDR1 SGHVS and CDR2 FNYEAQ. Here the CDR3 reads CASSPGLAGAYEQYF. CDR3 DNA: TGTGCCAGCAGCCCGGGTCTAGCGGGAGCATACGAGCAGTACTTC. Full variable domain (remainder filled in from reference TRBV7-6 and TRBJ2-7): GAGVSQSPRYKVTKRGQDVALRCDPISGHVSLYWYRQALGQGPEFLTYFNYEAQQDKSGLPNDRFSAERPEGSISTLTIQRTEQRDSAMYRCASSPGLAGAYEQYFGPGTRLTVT.

The chain's CDR3 is CASSRLAGGGAEETQYF. In DNA, the CDR3 is TGTGCCAGCAGTCGACTAGCGGGAGGAGGGGCGGAGGAGACCCAGTACTTC. This chain links TRBV27 with TRBJ2-5; 13 bases fit TRBD2. J gave up 5 bases and V 5 bases, and 11 bases lay outside the gene matches. CDR1 is MNHEY and CDR2 is SMNVEV in the germline V gene (reference sequence). The CDR3 consists of 17 residues.

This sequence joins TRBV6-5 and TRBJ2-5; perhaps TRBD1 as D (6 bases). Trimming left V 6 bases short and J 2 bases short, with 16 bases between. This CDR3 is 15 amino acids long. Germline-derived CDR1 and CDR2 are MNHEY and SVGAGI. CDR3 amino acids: CASSQLQGAQETQYF. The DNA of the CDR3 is TGTGCCAGCAGCCAATTACAGGGCGCACAAGAGACCCAGTACTTC.

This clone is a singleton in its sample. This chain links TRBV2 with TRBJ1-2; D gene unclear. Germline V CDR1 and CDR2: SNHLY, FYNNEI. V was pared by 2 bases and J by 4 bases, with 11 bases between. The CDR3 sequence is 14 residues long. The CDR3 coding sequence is TGTGCCAGCAGTGAATACGGAGGTTTCTATGGCTACACCTTC. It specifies CASSEYGGFYGYTF.

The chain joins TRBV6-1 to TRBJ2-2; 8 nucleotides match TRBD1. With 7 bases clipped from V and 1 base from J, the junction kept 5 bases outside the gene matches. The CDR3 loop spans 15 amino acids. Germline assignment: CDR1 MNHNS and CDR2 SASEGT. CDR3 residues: CASKSGGRNTGELFF. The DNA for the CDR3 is TGTGCCAGCAAATCAGGGGGCCGGAACACCGGGGAGCTGTTTTTT.

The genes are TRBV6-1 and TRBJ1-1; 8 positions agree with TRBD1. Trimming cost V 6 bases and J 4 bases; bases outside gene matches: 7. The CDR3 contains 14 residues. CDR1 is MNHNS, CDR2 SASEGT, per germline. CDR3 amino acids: CASRPQGVITEAFF. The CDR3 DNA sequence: TGTGCCAGCAGGCCACAGGGGGTTATCACTGAAGCTTTCTTT.

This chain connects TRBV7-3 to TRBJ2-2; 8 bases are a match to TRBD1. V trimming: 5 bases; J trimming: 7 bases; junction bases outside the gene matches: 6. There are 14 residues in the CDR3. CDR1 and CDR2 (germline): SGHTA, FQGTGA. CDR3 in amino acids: CASSPGQGNGELFF. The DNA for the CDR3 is TGTGCCAGCAGCCCCGGACAGGGTAACGGGGAGCTGTTTTTT.